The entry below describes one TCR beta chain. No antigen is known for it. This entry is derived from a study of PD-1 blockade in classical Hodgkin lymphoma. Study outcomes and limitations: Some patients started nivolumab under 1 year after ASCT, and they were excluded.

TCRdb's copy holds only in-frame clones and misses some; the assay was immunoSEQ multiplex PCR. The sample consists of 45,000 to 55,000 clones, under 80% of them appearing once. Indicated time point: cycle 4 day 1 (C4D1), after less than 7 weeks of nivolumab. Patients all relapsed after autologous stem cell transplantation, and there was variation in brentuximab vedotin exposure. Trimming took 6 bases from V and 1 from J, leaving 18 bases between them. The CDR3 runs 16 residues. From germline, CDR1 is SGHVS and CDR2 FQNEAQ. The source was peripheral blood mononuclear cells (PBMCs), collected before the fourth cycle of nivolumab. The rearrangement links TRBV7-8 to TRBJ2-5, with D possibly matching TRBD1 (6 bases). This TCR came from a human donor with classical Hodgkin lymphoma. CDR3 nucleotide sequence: TGTGCCAGCAGGGAAGGACGTAGAGGGGGCCAAGAGACCCAGTACTTC. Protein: CASREGRRGGQETQYF. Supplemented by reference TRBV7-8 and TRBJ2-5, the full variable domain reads GAGVSQSPRYKVAKRGQDVALRCDPISGHVSLFWYQQALGQGPEFLTYFQNEAQLDKSGLPSDRFFAERPEGSVSTLKIQRTQQEDSAVYLCASREGRRGGQETQYFGPGTRLLVL.